Sequencing of this T cell receptor (beta chain) was carried out in a study of regulatory T cells in long-lasting Graves disease. V lost 6 bases and J lost 2, with 24 bases in between. Germline-derived CDR1 and CDR2 are GTSNPN and SVGIG (reference sequence). The CDR3 runs 17 residues. Assembly of TCR beta libraries relied on iRepertoire HTBI primers together with Arm-PCR of CDR3 regions. TCRdb fed the multiplex PCR reads into MiXCR, producing one record per CDR3 protein. The sample yields 300,000 to 400,000 distinct CDR3 sequences, about a sixth seen once. Ten or more counts support this clonotype. The time point is: newly diagnosed GD, antithyroid drugs for less than 3 months. Extracted RNA from PBMCs served as the source of the TCR library. These data also featured in a second study, about T cells in Graves' hyperthyroidism and ophthalmopathy.

Source: peripheral blood mononuclear cells (PBMCs), taken at new diagnosis, from a patient treated with antithyroid drugs. The chain combines TRBV30 with TRBJ2-3; maybe TRBD1 (6 bases). The receptor was isolated from a middle-aged man with Graves disease. CDR3 in DNA: TGTGCCTGCTCGTTATTCGCCCACAGGGCCTTCACAGATACGCAGTATTTT. This translates into CACSLFAHRAFTDTQYF.